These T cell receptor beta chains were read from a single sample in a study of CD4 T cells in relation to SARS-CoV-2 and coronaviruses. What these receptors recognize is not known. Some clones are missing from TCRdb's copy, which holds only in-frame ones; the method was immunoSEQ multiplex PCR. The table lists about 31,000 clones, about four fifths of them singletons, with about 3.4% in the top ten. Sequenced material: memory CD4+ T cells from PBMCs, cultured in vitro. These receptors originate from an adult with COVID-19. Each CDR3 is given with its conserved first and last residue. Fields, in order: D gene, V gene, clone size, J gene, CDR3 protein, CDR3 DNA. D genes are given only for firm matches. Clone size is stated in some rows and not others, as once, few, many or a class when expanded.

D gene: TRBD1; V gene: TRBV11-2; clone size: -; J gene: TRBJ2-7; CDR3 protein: CASSLGDRVYEQYF; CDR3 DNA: TGTGCCAGCAGCTTAGGTGACAGGGTGTACGAGCAGTACTTC
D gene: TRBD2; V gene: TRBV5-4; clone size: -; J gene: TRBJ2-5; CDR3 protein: CASSLGLAQETQYF; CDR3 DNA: TGTGCCAGCAGCTTGGGACTAGCGCAGGAGACCCAGTACTTC
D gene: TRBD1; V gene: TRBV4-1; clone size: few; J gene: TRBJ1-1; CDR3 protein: CASSQDGRGHTEAFF; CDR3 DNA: TGCGCCAGCAGCCAAGATGGAAGGGGGCACACTGAAGCTTTCTTT
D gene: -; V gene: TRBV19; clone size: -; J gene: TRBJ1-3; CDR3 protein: CASSAGPTTYSGNTIYF; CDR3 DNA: TGTGCCAGTAGCGCTGGACCTACTACCTACTCTGGAAACACCATATATTTT
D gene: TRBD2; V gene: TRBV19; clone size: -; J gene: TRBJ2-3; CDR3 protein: CASSKAGTSTDTQYF; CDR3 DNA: TGTGCCAGTAGTAAAGCGGGAACAAGCACAGATACGCAGTATTTT
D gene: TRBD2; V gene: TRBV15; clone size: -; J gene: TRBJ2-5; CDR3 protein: CATSRRLAGVGETQYF; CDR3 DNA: TGTGCCACCAGCCGAAGACTAGCGGGAGTGGGAGAGACCCAGTACTTC
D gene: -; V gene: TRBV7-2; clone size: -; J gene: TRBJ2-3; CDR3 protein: CASSFRGTQYF; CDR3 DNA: TGTGCCAGCAGCTTTCGGGGTACGCAGTATTTT
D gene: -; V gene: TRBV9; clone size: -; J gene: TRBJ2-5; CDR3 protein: CASSVGTLKETQYF; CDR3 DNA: TGTGCCAGCAGCGTAGGGACGCTCAAAGAGACCCAGTACTTC
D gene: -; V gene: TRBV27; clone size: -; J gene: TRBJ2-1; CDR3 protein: CASSFATVSYNEQFF; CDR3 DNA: TGTGCCAGCAGTTTCGCCACAGTCTCCTACAATGAGCAGTTCTTC
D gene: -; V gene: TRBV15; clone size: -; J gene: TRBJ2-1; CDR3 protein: CATSLELRLNEQFF; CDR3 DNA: TGTGCCACCAGCTTGGAGCTTCGGCTTAATGAGCAGTTCTTC
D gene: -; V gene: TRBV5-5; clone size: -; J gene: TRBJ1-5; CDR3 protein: CASSRDSTNQPQHF; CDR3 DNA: TGTGCCAGCAGCCGCGACAGTACCAATCAGCCCCAGCATTTT
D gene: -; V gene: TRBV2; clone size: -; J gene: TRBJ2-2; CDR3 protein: CASTEFGSFVGELFF; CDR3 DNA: TGTGCCAGCACGGAGTTCGGGAGCTTTGTCGGGGAGCTGTTTTTT
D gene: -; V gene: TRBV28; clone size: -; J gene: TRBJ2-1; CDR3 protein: CASSSWAGRVNNEQFF; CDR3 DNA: TGTGCCAGCAGTTCATGGGCGGGACGGGTTAACAATGAGCAGTTCTTC
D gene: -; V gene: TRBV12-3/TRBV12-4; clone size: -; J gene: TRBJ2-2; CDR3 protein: CASSSNTGELFF; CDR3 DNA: TGTGCCAGCAGCTCCAACACCGGGGAGCTGTTTTTT
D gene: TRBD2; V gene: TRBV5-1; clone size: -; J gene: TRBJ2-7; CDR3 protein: CASSLRLAGGPSYEQYF; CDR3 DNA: TGCGCCAGCAGCTTGAGGTTAGCGGGAGGCCCTTCCTACGAGCAGTACTTC
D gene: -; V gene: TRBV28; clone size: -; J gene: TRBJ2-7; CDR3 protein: CASSPTSPLEQYF; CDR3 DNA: TGTGCCAGCAGTCCGACAAGCCCTCTCGAGCAGTACTTC
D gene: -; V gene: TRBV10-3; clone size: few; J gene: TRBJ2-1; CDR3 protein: CAISESRLRVYNEQFF; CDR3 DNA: TGTGCCATCAGTGAGTCGCGGTTGCGGGTCTACAATGAGCAGTTCTTC
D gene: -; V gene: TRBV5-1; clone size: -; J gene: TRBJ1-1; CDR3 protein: CASSLLGPNTEAFF; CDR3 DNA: TGCGCCAGCAGCTTGCTGGGTCCGAACACTGAAGCTTTCTTT